Listed here are 14 T cell receptor beta chains from one sample, sequenced in a study of molecular identifiers for immune sequencing clone quantification. Each CDR3 protein is one row after TCRdb ran MiXCR on the PCR reads. The repertoire holds about 510,000 distinct CDR3 sequences, with around 23% as singletons. Sequencing input: naive CD8+ T cells from blood, with Jurkat cell RNA spiked in. Subset noted: FACS-sorted CD8+CD4-CCR7+CD45RA+ naive T cells. These receptors were obtained from a human donor in good health. Some libraries in this study had Jurkat cell RNA spiked in.

This clonotype showed up many times. CDR3 bases: TGTGCCAGCAGTTTCCGCCGGGGCGCCACTTCCTACGAGCAGTACTTC. It encodes CASSFRRGATSYEQYF. The rearrangement uses TRBV28 and TRBJ2-7; D possibly matches TRBD1 or TRBD2 (5 bases each). Germline V gene data show CDR1 as MDHEN and CDR2 as SYDVKM. The length of the CDR3 is 16 residues. V was shortened by 3 bases and J by 1 base, with 16 bases between the two germline ends.

Notes on this clonotype: This may come from a read error, since a much larger clone is one base off. The chain links TRBV29-1 to TRBJ1-2, with 8 bases matching TRBD1. The CDR3 runs to 13 residues. CDR1 is SQVTM and CDR2 is ANQGSEA in the germline V gene. V gave up 0 bases and J gave up 10 bases; unmatched junction bases: 7. CDR3 amino acids: CSVEDPGGDDYTF. The CDR3 DNA sequence: TGCAGCGTTGAAGATCCAGGGGGCGATGACTACACCTTC.

This clonotype was counted at least ten times. The J gene is TRBJ2-3, the V gene TRBV7-9; a possible D gene is TRBD1 (6 bases). The CDR3 runs 14 residues. Germline assignment: CDR1 SEHNR and CDR2 FQNEAQ (reference sequence). Trimming removed 10 bases from V and 3 bases from J, with 17 bases in between. CDR3 sequence: CATDNRVETDTQYF. CDR3 nucleotide sequence: TGTGCCACCGATAACAGGGTAGAGACAGATACGCAGTATTTT.

In its sample, this clonotype was seen a few times. This rearrangement joins TRBV27 to TRBJ2-5; 7 positions match TRBD1. The V gene's germline CDR1 is MNHEY and CDR2 SMNVEV (reference sequence). V lost 5 bases, J lost 2 bases, and 8 bases stayed unmatched. The CDR3 loop spans 15 amino acids. CDR3 amino acids: CASSPDRASQETQYF. DNA of the CDR3: TGTGCCAGCAGTCCAGACAGGGCCTCGCAAGAGACCCAGTACTTC.

The count of this clonotype is one. This chain uses TRBV14 with TRBJ2-3; D remains unclear. This CDR3 region has 17 residues. CDR1 and CDR2 (germline): SGHDN, FVKESK. Trimming stripped 4 bases from V and 2 bases from J, with 19 bases between. CDR3 coding DNA: TGTGCCAGCAGCCTCCTAGGGCTTATCCCCCCCACAGATACGCAGTATTTT. This gives the protein CASSLLGLIPPTDTQYF.

This clonotype occurred a few times. Given a much more abundant clone one base away, this may be a read error. J is TRBJ2-3 and V is TRBV12-3 or TRBV12-4; D is unresolved. The CDR3 sequence is 12 residues long. The V gene lost 4 bases and the J gene lost 6 bases, with 8 bases spanning the gap. This chain's CDR3 is CASSYPPDTQYF. CDR3 bases: TGTGCCAGCAGTTACCCGCCGGATACGCAGTATTTT.

This clonotype has a count of ten or more. V gene TRBV20-1 combines with J gene TRBJ2-7; 9 bases agree with TRBD1. The CDR3 spans 13 residues. The V and J ends lost 2 bases and 3 bases, in that order; junction bases with no gene match: 2. The germline V gene has CDR1 DFQATT and CDR2 SNEGSKA (reference sequence). CDR3 amino acids: CSARWTGVYEQYF. The CDR3 bases are TGCAGTGCTAGATGGACAGGGGTCTACGAGCAGTACTTC.

In regard to this clonotype: Possible read error: a much larger clone is one base away. The chain recombines TRBV15 with TRBJ2-3; D call uncertain. Germline values: CDR1 LNHNV, CDR2 YYDKDF (reference sequence). This CDR3 contains 12 residues. CDR3 DNA: TGTGCCACCAACAGAGGTGCAGATACGCAGTATTTT. Translating gives CATNRGADTQYF.

The chain carries TRBV7-2 and TRBJ2-2, with 8 bases identical to TRBD2. CDR3 length: 16 residues. Germline CDR1 reads SGHTA; CDR2 reads FQGNSA. Unmatched junction bases numbered 4, after V lost 3 bases and J lost 1 base. The CDR3 spells CASSFGLALNTGELFF. CDR3 in DNA: TGTGCCAGCAGCTTCGGACTAGCTTTGAACACCGGGGAGCTGTTTTTT.

This clonotype was counted between two and nine times. V gene TRBV30 combines with J gene TRBJ2-5, with D unclear. The CDR3 length is 13 residues. With 5 bases removed from V and 5 bases from J, the gap between germline ends came to 15 bases. The germline CDR1 and CDR2 sequences are GTSNPN and SVGIG (reference sequence). For the CDR3, the DNA is TGTGCCTGGTTTGTTGGCGGTCGGGAGACCCAGTACTTC. Amino acids: CAWFVGGRETQYF.

The V and J genes are TRBV5-4 and TRBJ2-7; 7 bases line up with TRBD1. Germline V lookup: CDR1 SGHNT, CDR2 YYREEE (reference sequence). The CDR3 is 16 residues long. The trim removed 4 bases at V and 5 bases at J, leaving 15 bases unmatched. CDR3 region: CASSPPQGEGAHEQYF. CDR3 DNA sequence: TGTGCCAGCAGCCCCCCCCAAGGCGAGGGGGCCCACGAGCAGTACTTC.

Remarks on this clonotype: One end of the junction is discordant with germline, which a read error may explain. The chain has TRBV4-3 and TRBJ2-7; TRBD1 aligns across 9 bases. The CDR3 covers 18 residues. Germline V gene sequence: CDR1 LGHNA, CDR2 YSLEER. In DNA, the CDR3 is TGCGTCAGCAGCCAAGAGATAATAGGGACAGGGAATGTGGACGAGCAGTACTTC. Encoded protein: CVSSQEIIGTGNVDEQYF.

V is TRBV20-1 and J is TRBJ2-7; tentatively, D is TRBD1 (6 bases). The germline V gene encodes CDR1 DFQATT and CDR2 SNEGSKA (reference sequence). The CDR3 has 15 amino acids. The V end was cut by 3 bases, the J end by 4 bases, with 19 bases between. CDR3 sequence (DNA): TGCAGTGCTAGTGGGGACACTTCAATCCTATACGAGCAGTACTTC. Its protein product is CSASGDTSILYEQYF.

For this clonotype: An end of the junction differs from the germline gene, which may be a read error. The V call is TRBV7-9, the J call TRBJ1-1, with D hard to call. The CDR3 runs to 13 residues. Per germline, CDR1 SEHNR and CDR2 FQNEAQ (reference sequence). The CDR3 reads CASNLALNTEAFF. The CDR3 DNA reads TGTGCCAGCAACTTAGCTTTGAACACTGAAGCTTTCTTT.